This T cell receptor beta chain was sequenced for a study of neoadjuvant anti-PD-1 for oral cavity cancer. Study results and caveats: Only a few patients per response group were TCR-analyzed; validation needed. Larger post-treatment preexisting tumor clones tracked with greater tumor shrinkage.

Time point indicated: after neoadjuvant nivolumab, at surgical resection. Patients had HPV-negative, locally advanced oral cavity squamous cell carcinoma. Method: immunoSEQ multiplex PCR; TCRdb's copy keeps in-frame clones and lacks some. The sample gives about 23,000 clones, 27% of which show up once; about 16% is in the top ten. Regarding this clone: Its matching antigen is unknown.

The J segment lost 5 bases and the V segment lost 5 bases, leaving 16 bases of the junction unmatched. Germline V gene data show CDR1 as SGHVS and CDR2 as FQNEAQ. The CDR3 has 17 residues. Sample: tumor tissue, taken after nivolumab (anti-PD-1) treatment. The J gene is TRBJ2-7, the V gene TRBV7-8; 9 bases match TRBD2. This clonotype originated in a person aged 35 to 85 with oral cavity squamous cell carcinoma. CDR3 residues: CASSPGGLAGRRDEQYF. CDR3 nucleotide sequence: TGTGCCAGCAGCCCGGGGGGTCTAGCGGGGCGGCGGGACGAGCAGTACTTC.